These 21 T cell receptor beta chains were all obtained from the same sample, sequenced in a study of CXCR3-negative and CXCR3-positive naive CD8 T cells. UMI labels and 5' RACE were used to prepare the TRB cDNA libraries. TCRdb re-analyzed the 5' RACE reads; it lists each CDR3 protein once, without DNA. The sample's table shows 100,000 or so distinct CDR3 sequences. Input material: naive CXCR3- CD8+ T cells from blood. The subset is: CD45RO-CCR7+CD27+CD95- naive CD8+ T cells lacking CXCR3 (TNR3-). The receptor source for this set is a human donor in good health. Some clones in this sample may be carry-over from other donors' samples.

The chain couples TRBV5-1 to TRBJ2-7; TCRdb reports TRBD2, a call that lacks DNA to check it against. CDR1 SGHRS and CDR2 YFSETQ come from the germline V gene. The CDR3 is 17 amino acids. The CDR3 reads CASSLDWSSGISDEQYF. Combining the CDR3 with reference TRBV5-1 and TRBJ2-7 gives the whole variable domain KAGVTQTPRYLIKTRGQQVTLSCSPISGHRSVSWYQQTPGQGLQFLFEYFSETQRNKGNFPGRFSGRQFSNSRSEMNVSTLELGDSALYLCASSLDWSSGISDEQYFGPGTRLTVT.

V gene TRBV10-3 combines with J gene TRBJ1-5; TCRdb lists TRBD1, though no DNA is available to test this call. Germline-derived CDR1 and CDR2 are ENHRY and SYGVKD. The CDR3 contains 16 residues. CDR3 sequence reads: CAISALWTGSNQPQHF.

CDR3 sequence reads: CAIRGDDTYEQYF. The chain combines TRBV10-3 with TRBJ2-7; there is no DNA to check the TCRdb D call of TRBD1. CDR1 ENHRY and CDR2 SYGVKD come from the germline V gene. The CDR3 extends over 13 amino acids.

CDR3 sequence reads: CASSQDYTETTDTQYF. The chain joins TRBV4-1 to TRBJ2-3. This CDR3 has 16 residues. CDR1 is MGHRA and CDR2 is YSYEKL in the germline V gene.

The rearrangement joins TRBV28 to TRBJ2-5; there is no DNA to check the TCRdb D call of TRBD1. CDR1 and CDR2 from the germline V gene are MDHEN and SYDVKM. The CDR3 length is 14 residues. CDR3 region: CASSLSVGGETQYF. The full variable domain, rest sourced from reference TRBV28 and TRBJ2-5, is DVKVTQSSRYLVKRTGEKVFLECVQDMDHENMFWYRQDPGLGLRLIYFSYDVKMKEKGDIPEGYSVSREKKERFSLILESASTNQTSMYLCASSLSVGGETQYFGPGTRLLVL.

This chain links TRBV7-9 with TRBJ1-2; the TCRdb call, TRBD1, lacks DNA for checking. Germline lookup yields CDR1 SEHNR and CDR2 FQNEAQ (reference sequence). This CDR3 region has 13 residues. CDR3 amino acids: CASSLGVLSGYTF. Using reference TRBV7-9 and TRBJ1-2 for the parts outside the CDR3, the full variable domain is DTGVSQNPRHKITKRGQNVTFRCDPISEHNRLYWYRQTLGQGPEFLTYFQNEAQLEKSRLLSDRFSAERPKGSFSTLEIQRTEQGDSAMYLCASSLGVLSGYTFGSGTRLTVV.

The chain links TRBV5-6 to TRBJ2-2. Germline V gene sequence: CDR1 SGHDT, CDR2 YYEEEE. This CDR3 contains 14 residues. CDR3 protein: CASSPSTNTGELFF.

The genes are TRBV10-2 and TRBJ2-3; TCRdb proposes TRBD1, but this gene call is untestable without DNA. The length of the CDR3 is 16 residues. CDR1 is WSHSY and CDR2 is SAAADI in the germline V gene. This CDR3 reads CASSPGPRRGTDTQYF.

The rearrangement uses TRBV29-1 and TRBJ2-3; TCRdb proposes TRBD2, but this gene call is untestable without DNA. Germline V lookup: CDR1 SQVTM, CDR2 ANQGSEA. The CDR3 has 14 amino acids. This chain's CDR3 is CSVVGGDFADTQYF.

V gene TRBV28 combines with J gene TRBJ2-7; the TCRdb D gene call, TRBD1, has no DNA to confirm it. Germline assignment: CDR1 MDHEN and CDR2 SYDVKM. CDR3 length: 14 amino acids. CDR3 region: CASSRDRGPDEQYF.

V is TRBV28 and J is TRBJ2-2; as DNA is missing, the TRBD2 call by TCRdb cannot be tested. The germline V gene has CDR1 MDHEN and CDR2 SYDVKM. The CDR3 covers 16 residues. The CDR3 spells CASSFSQAGAAGELFF.

The rearrangement joins TRBV12-3 or TRBV12-4 to TRBJ2-1; TCRdb names TRBD1, which stays unverified in the absence of DNA. The CDR3 spans 15 residues. The CDR3 protein is CASSSLDRKGIEQFF.

V is TRBV5-1 and J is TRBJ1-4; there is no DNA to check the TCRdb D call of TRBD1. This CDR3 has 15 residues. The V gene's germline CDR1 is SGHRS and CDR2 YFSETQ. The CDR3 sequence: CASSLEQGWNEKLFF. Drawing the rest from reference TRBV5-1 and TRBJ1-4, the complete variable domain is KAGVTQTPRYLIKTRGQQVTLSCSPISGHRSVSWYQQTPGQGLQFLFEYFSETQRNKGNFPGRFSGRQFSNSRSEMNVSTLELGDSALYLCASSLEQGWNEKLFFGSGTQLSVL.

The chain joins TRBV27 to TRBJ2-1; as DNA is missing, the TRBD2 call by TCRdb cannot be tested. The CDR3 extends over 15 amino acids. CDR1 is MNHEY, CDR2 SMNVEV, per germline (reference sequence). The CDR3 sequence: CASSFSGLGFNEQFF.

This chain links TRBV7-9 with TRBJ1-6; TCRdb's D gene call, TRBD1, goes unchecked for lack of DNA. The CDR3 totals 14 residues. Germline V gene data show CDR1 as SEHNR and CDR2 as FQNEAQ (reference sequence). CDR3 amino acids: CASRSGTGGSPLHF.

The chain couples TRBV7-7 to TRBJ2-1; TCRdb proposes TRBD1, but this gene call is untestable without DNA. This CDR3 region has 15 residues. The V gene's germline CDR1 is SSHAT and CDR2 FNYEAQ (reference sequence). This CDR3 reads CASSLQAGAKNEQFF. The complete variable domain, with remaining parts taken from reference TRBV7-7 and TRBJ2-1, reads GAGVSQSPRYKVTKRGQDVTLRCDPISSHATLYWYQQALGQGPEFLTYFNYEAQPDKSGLPSDRFSAERPEGSISTLTIQRTEQRDSAMYRCASSLQAGAKNEQFFGPGTRLTVL.

The chain has TRBV4-2 and TRBJ2-3; the TRBD2 assignment by TCRdb is unverifiable without DNA. The CDR3 spans 17 residues. The germline gives CDR1 LGHNA, CDR2 YNFKEQ. CDR3 sequence reads: CASSPGQRDPSTDTQYF.

The chain couples TRBV12-3 or TRBV12-4 to TRBJ1-5. This CDR3 has 15 residues. This CDR3 reads CASSFGEPGNQPQHF.

The V and J genes are TRBV5-6 and TRBJ2-7; TCRdb lists TRBD2, though no DNA is available to test this call. CDR3 length equals 17 residues. Looked up from germline, CDR1 is SGHDT and CDR2 is YYEEEE. This CDR3 reads CASSPGLAGGISYEQYF.

The CDR3 here is CASSSALGNQPQHF. The chain carries TRBV7-9 and TRBJ1-5. The CDR3 totals 14 residues. Germline V gene sequence: CDR1 SEHNR, CDR2 FQNEAQ (reference sequence).

The V call is TRBV20-1, the J call TRBJ2-1; TCRdb outputs TRBD1, but without DNA this stays unchecked. Looked up from germline, CDR1 is DFQATT and CDR2 is SNEGSKA (reference sequence). CDR3 length: 12 residues. Here the CDR3 reads CSARAGLGEQFF.